The rows below give T cell receptor beta chains drawn from one sample of a study of identical twins. TCRdb processed the 5' RACE reads anew with MiXCR; each CDR3 protein has one entry. In the table there are under 300,000 distinct CDR3 sequences, about 8.9% of which are singletons. The same specimen was also included in a second study, on yellow fever vaccine responses in identical twins.

The sequencing input was CD8+ T cells sorted from blood. The receptor set was obtained from a woman aged 18-29 years in good health. CDR3s include the opening cysteine and the closing phenylalanine or tryptophan. The D gene is left open where the match is weak. Clone size is given for some rows only: seen once, a few or many times, or a class if the clone is expanded.

TRBV27	-	TRBJ1-1	many	CASSLSRGTLNTEAFF	TGTGCCAGCAGTTTATCGAGAGGCACCCTGAACACTGAAGCTTTCTTT
TRBV6-1	-	TRBJ2-5	many	CASSQRVDQETQYF	TGTGCCAGCAGTCAGCGGGTGGATCAAGAGACCCAGTACTTC
TRBV3-1	TRBD2	TRBJ2-5	few	CASSRPTSGEGTQYF	TGTGCCAGCAGCCGACCCACTAGCGGGGAAGGGACCCAGTACTTC
TRBV7-8	TRBD2	TRBJ2-1	many	CASSQHLAGALTPSYNEQFF	TGTGCCAGCAGCCAACACCTAGCGGGGGCTTTGACTCCCTCCTACAATGAGCAGTTCTTC
TRBV12-3/TRBV12-4	-	TRBJ2-5	-	CASRGGHQETQYF	TGTGCCAGCAGAGGGGGACACCAAGAGACCCAGTACTTC
TRBV29-1	TRBD1	TRBJ1-1	many	CSVAPGQGGSEAFF	TGCAGCGTGGCACCGGGACAGGGAGGTAGTGAAGCTTTCTTT
TRBV10-2	TRBD2	TRBJ2-1	many	CASSGQLAGGGNEQFF	TGCGCCAGCAGTGGTCAACTAGCGGGAGGGGGGAATGAGCAGTTCTTC
TRBV20-1	TRBD2	TRBJ2-3	-	CRGLGLAGGTDTQYF	TGCAGGGGGTTGGGACTAGCGGGCGGCACAGATACGCAGTATTTT
TRBV7-9	-	TRBJ2-2	-	CASSFSDERGTGELFF	TGTGCCAGCAGCTTCTCAGACGAACGGGGCACCGGGGAGCTGTTTTTT
TRBV7-9	-	TRBJ2-1	many	CASSPFEGPYNEQFF	TGTGCCAGCAGCCCCTTCGAGGGACCCTACAATGAGCAGTTCTTC
TRBV12-3/TRBV12-4	-	TRBJ1-1	-	CASSLGGGLITEAFF	TGTGCCAGCAGTTTAGGCGGGGGACTTATCACTGAAGCTTTCTTT
TRBV7-3	-	TRBJ1-1	-	CASSPIPTTEAFF	TGTGCCAGCAGCCCAATACCAACCACTGAAGCTTTCTTT
TRBV7-9	-	TRBJ2-7	many	CASSLAGGEQYF	TGTGCCAGCAGCTTAGCAGGGGGCGAGCAGTACTTC
TRBV12-3/TRBV12-4	-	TRBJ1-2	-	CASSLGGGANYGYTF	TGTGCCAGCAGTTTAGGAGGGGGAGCTAACTATGGCTACACCTTC
TRBV14	-	TRBJ2-2	few	CASSESSSVGELFF	TGTGCCAGCAGCGAGTCATCATCGGTCGGGGAGCTGTTTTTT
TRBV20-1	-	TRBJ1-3	many	CSARRQGGNTIYF	TGCAGTGCTAGAAGGCAGGGTGGAAACACCATATATTTT
TRBV7-6	TRBD1	TRBJ2-3	-	CASSLRGTGRTDTQYF	TGTGCCAGCAGTCTACGCGGGACAGGGCGGACAGATACGCAGTATTTT
TRBV20-1	TRBD1	TRBJ2-7	few	CSARARAGGSYEQYF	TGCAGTGCTAGAGCCCGCGCAGGGGGCTCCTACGAGCAGTACTTC
TRBV20-1	TRBD1	TRBJ1-1	once	CRASRVLEGDSFLGTEAFF	TGCAGGGCTAGTCGTGTGCTTGAGGGGGACAGCTTTTTGGGCACTGAAGCTTTCTTT
TRBV2	-	TRBJ2-1	-	CASRTYHEQFF	TGTGCCAGCAGGACATATCATGAGCAGTTCTTC
TRBV6-5	-	TRBJ2-1	few	CASSYAREGYEQFF	TGTGCCAGCAGTTACGCCCGAGAGGGCTATGAGCAGTTCTTC
TRBV14	-	TRBJ2-5	many	CASSQGVTGSQETQYF	TGTGCCAGCAGCCAAGGAGTAACAGGCTCCCAAGAGACCCAGTACTTC
TRBV7-2	-	TRBJ1-1	many	CASSLVPNTEAFF	TGTGCCAGCAGCTTAGTACCGAACACTGAAGCTTTCTTT
TRBV25-1	-	TRBJ2-5	many	CASSSETQYF	TGTGCCAGCTCTTCGGAGACCCAGTACTTC
TRBV14	-	TRBJ1-1	few	CASSQDVGGVEAFF	TGTGCCAGCAGCCAAGATGTGGGAGGTGTAGAAGCTTTCTTT
TRBV27	-	TRBJ1-1	many	CASVGGPEAFF	TGTGCCAGCGTCGGGGGCCCTGAAGCTTTCTTT
TRBV5-1	TRBD1	TRBJ2-7	many	CASRLTGGEQYF	TGCGCCAGCAGACTGACAGGGGGCGAGCAGTACTTC
TRBV12-3/TRBV12-4	TRBD2	TRBJ2-5	many	CASSSGLAGGETQYF	TGTGCCAGCAGTTCCGGACTAGCGGGAGGAGAGACCCAGTACTTC
TRBV9	-	TRBJ2-3	many	CASSVGEGGLTDTQYF	TGTGCCAGCAGCGTAGGAGAGGGGGGGCTCACAGATACGCAGTATTTT
TRBV7-8	-	TRBJ2-2	many	CASSLRPVDSLGGELFF	TGTGCCAGCAGCTTAAGACCCGTGGACTCTTTGGGCGGGGAGCTGTTTTTT
TRBV29-1	TRBD2	TRBJ2-7	many	CSVLGLLNSYEQYF	TGCAGCGTTTTGGGACTACTTAACTCCTACGAGCAGTACTTC
TRBV27	-	TRBJ2-7	-	CASSHRSEYEQYF	TGTGCCAGCAGTCACCGATCCGAGTACGAGCAGTACTTC
TRBV5-6	TRBD2	TRBJ2-5	-	CASSLVGLAGEETQYF	TGTGCCAGCAGCTTGGTGGGACTAGCGGGAGAAGAGACCCAGTACTTC
TRBV29-1	-	TRBJ2-1	many	CSWTVLTYNEQFF	TGCAGCTGGACTGTGTTGACCTACAATGAGCAGTTCTTC
TRBV11-2	-	TRBJ2-2	-	CASSSHPGGGIGELFF	TGTGCCAGCAGCTCGCACCCAGGGGGGGGGATCGGGGAGCTGTTTTTT
TRBV5-5	-	TRBJ2-5	-	CACSSGRGTLETQYF	TGTGCCTGCAGCTCAGGACGGGGGACCTTGGAGACCCAGTACTTC
TRBV11-2	TRBD2	TRBJ2-7	-	CASSRLAGSGDEQYF	TGTGCCAGCAGCCGACTAGCGGGTTCCGGGGACGAGCAGTACTTC
TRBV6-4	-	TRBJ2-1	few	CASGELGGDEQFF	TGTGCCAGCGGAGAACTGGGGGGTGATGAGCAGTTCTTC